Listed below are T cell receptor beta chains from one sample, sequenced in a study of blood T cell repertoires in COVID-19. Repertoires were generated with immunoSEQ multiplex PCR, while TCRdb's copy carries only in-frame clones and drops some. The sample lists under 450,000 clones, 70% to 85% occurring once. The sequenced material came from peripheral blood. All receptors come from a human donor with acute or convalescent COVID-19. The donor label of this sample is uncertain. CDR3s include the opening cysteine and the closing phenylalanine or tryptophan. D genes are given only for firm matches. Expanded clones are given a class, and other clones once, few, many or no size at all.

J gene,clone size,D gene,V gene,CDR3 protein,CDR3 DNA
TRBJ2-1,NA,TRBD2,TRBV6-5,CAAGWGLAGVGEQFF,TGTGCCGCCGGGTGGGGACTAGCGGGTGTTGGTGAGCAGTTCTTC
TRBJ2-7,once,TRBD2,TRBV18,CASSSGGVPYEQYF,TGTGCCAGCTCCAGCGGGGGAGTCCCATACGAGCAGTACTTC
TRBJ2-7,NA,TRBD1,TRBV3-1/TRBV3-2,CASSHQTGMTYEQYF,TGTGCCAGCAGCCACCAGACAGGGATGACCTACGAGCAGTACTTC
TRBJ1-6,NA,TRBD1,TRBV6-2/TRBV6-3,CASSYSGQGAFSYNSPLHF,TGTGCCAGCAGTTACTCGGGACAGGGGGCTTTCTCCTATAATTCACCCCTCCACTTT
TRBJ2-3,NA,TRBD2,TRBV19,CASKRGPTDTQYF,TGTGCCAGTAAGCGGGGTCCGACAGATACGCAGTATTTT
TRBJ2-7,NA,NA,TRBV7-9,CASSSRGGYEQYF,TGTGCCAGCAGCTCCAGGGGTGGCTACGAGCAGTACTTC
TRBJ2-2,NA,NA,TRBV3-1/TRBV3-2,CASSRAPGTNTGELFF,TGTGCCAGCAGCCGAGCCCCAGGGACGAACACCGGGGAGCTGTTTTTT
TRBJ2-1,NA,TRBD1,TRBV7-2,CASSLASGQGYNEQFF,TGTGCCAGCAGCTTAGCCTCGGGACAGGGCTACAATGAGCAGTTCTTC
TRBJ2-3,NA,NA,TRBV28,CASSFAGPYTQYF,TGTGCCAGCAGTTTTGCGGGCCCCTATACGCAGTATTTT
TRBJ2-3,NA,TRBD2,TRBV11-2,CASSLTSGRSDTQYF,TGTGCCAGCAGCTTGACTAGCGGGAGGTCGGATACGCAGTATTTT
TRBJ2-7,NA,TRBD1,TRBV6-5,CASSYSWQGVTEQYF,TGTGCCAGCAGTTACTCGTGGCAGGGGGTCACGGAGCAGTACTTC
TRBJ2-3,NA,TRBD1,TRBV5-1,CASSYTQGRRDTQYF,TGCGCCAGCAGCTATACACAGGGGCGAAGGGATACGCAGTATTTT
TRBJ2-4,NA,NA,TRBV21-1,CASSKGGHGKNIQYF,TGTGCCAGCAGCAAAGGGGGACACGGCAAAAACATTCAGTACTTC
TRBJ2-5,NA,NA,TRBV1,CTSSQAPYQTSWREIQETQYF,TGCACCAGCAGCCAAGCCCCCTACCAGACTAGCTGGCGGGAAATTCAAGAGACCCAGTACTTC
TRBJ2-7,NA,NA,TRBV27,CASSLNSFYEQYF,TGTGCCAGCAGTTTAAACAGCTTCTACGAGCAGTACTTC